Listed below are T cell receptor beta chains from one sample, sequenced in a study of blood T cell repertoires in COVID-19. This table comes from immunoSEQ multiplex PCR, and its TCRdb copy is limited to in-frame clones, with some not included. The sample has 80,000 to 95,000 clones, 88% seen once. Specimen: peripheral blood. The receptors stem from a man between 65 and 85 years old with acute or convalescent COVID-19. The CDR3 runs from the conserved cysteine through the conserved F or W. Fields, in order: J gene, D gene, clone size, V gene, CDR3 protein, CDR3 DNA. A D gene is named only where the DNA matches it firmly. The size field is filled for only some rows; it gives once, few, many or a size class.

TRBJ2-5 . . TRBV7-9 CASSSGVLVTQYF TGTGCCAGCTCTTCAGGTGTTTTGGTGACCCAGTACTTC
TRBJ2-3 TRBD1 . TRBV5-1 CASSFIEGATDTQYF TGCGCCAGCAGCTTTATCGAGGGGGCAACAGATACGCAGTATTTT
TRBJ2-1 TRBD2 . TRBV25-1 CASTRRAGGYNEQFF TGTGCCAGCACTCGAAGGGCGGGAGGCTACAATGAGCAGTTCTTC
TRBJ1-1 . . TRBV30 CAWSVMNTEAFF TGTGCCTGGAGTGTTATGAACACTGAAGCTTTCTTT
TRBJ1-4 . . TRBV3-1/TRBV3-2 CASSQGQGQLGEKLFF TGTGCCAGCAGCCAGGGTCAGGGCCAATTGGGTGAAAAACTGTTTTTT
TRBJ2-2 TRBD1 . TRBV9 CASSAGPGQGTGELFF TGTGCCAGCAGCGCAGGGCCGGGACAGGGGACCGGGGAGCTGTTTTTT
TRBJ1-3 TRBD1 . TRBV6-5 CASWDSHSGNTIYF TGTGCCAGCTGGGACAGCCACTCTGGAAACACCATATATTTT
TRBJ2-2 . . TRBV5-4 CASTPGANTGELFF TGTGCCAGCACGCCAGGGGCTAACACCGGGGAGCTGTTTTTT
TRBJ2-7 . . TRBV10-3 CAISDQGYEQYF TGTGCCATCAGTGACCAGGGGTACGAGCAGTACTTC
TRBJ2-3 . . TRBV5-4 CASSTPDVADTQYF TGTGCCAGCAGCACCCCTGATGTTGCGGATACGCAGTATTTT
TRBJ2-1 TRBD2 . TRBV5-1 CASSLEPSGGVGEQFF TGCGCCAGCAGCTTGGAGCCTAGCGGGGGGGTCGGTGAGCAGTTCTTC
TRBJ2-5 . . TRBV4-3 CASSQDVGPRETQYF TGCGCCAGCAGCCAAGATGTTGGTCCTCGGGAGACCCAGTACTTC
TRBJ2-1 TRBD1 . TRBV24-1 CATSDFDRGDFNEQFF TGTGCCACCAGTGATTTTGACAGGGGAGATTTCAATGAGCAGTTCTTC
TRBJ2-7 . . TRBV7-2 CASSPRLGPQTYEQYF TGTGCCAGCAGCCCCCGCTTGGGGCCACAAACCTACGAGCAGTACTTC
TRBJ2-7 . . TRBV12-3/TRBV12-4 CASSRTASYEQYF TGTGCCAGCAGTCGGACAGCCTCCTACGAGCAGTACTTC
TRBJ2-6 TRBD1 . TRBV24-1 CATSEVPGQGDSGANVLTF TGTGCCACCAGTGAGGTTCCGGGACAGGGGGACTCTGGGGCCAACGTCCTGACTTTC
TRBJ1-2 . . TRBV28 CASSSGTSNYGYTF TGTGCCAGCAGTTCGGGGACATCTAACTATGGCTACACCTTC
TRBJ2-5 . . TRBV7-3 CASSLGGRETQYF TGTGCCAGCAGCTTAGGGGGGAGAGAGACCCAGTACTTC
TRBJ2-4 . . TRBV2 CASSATGPINIQYF TGTGCCAGCAGTGCAACAGGGCCGATTAACATTCAGTACTTC
TRBJ1-2 . . TRBV28 CASSSPRDARAGGYTF TGTGCCAGCAGTTCCCCCCGCGACGCCCGAGCGGGTGGCTACACCTTC
TRBJ1-2 TRBD1 . TRBV14 CASSLFGTGGPNYGYTF TGTGCCAGCAGCCTCTTCGGGACAGGGGGCCCTAACTATGGCTACACCTTC
TRBJ1-1 . once TRBV4-3 CASSQDLRGWDEAFF TGCGCCAGCAGCCAAGACCTCAGGGGATGGGATGAAGCTTTCTTT